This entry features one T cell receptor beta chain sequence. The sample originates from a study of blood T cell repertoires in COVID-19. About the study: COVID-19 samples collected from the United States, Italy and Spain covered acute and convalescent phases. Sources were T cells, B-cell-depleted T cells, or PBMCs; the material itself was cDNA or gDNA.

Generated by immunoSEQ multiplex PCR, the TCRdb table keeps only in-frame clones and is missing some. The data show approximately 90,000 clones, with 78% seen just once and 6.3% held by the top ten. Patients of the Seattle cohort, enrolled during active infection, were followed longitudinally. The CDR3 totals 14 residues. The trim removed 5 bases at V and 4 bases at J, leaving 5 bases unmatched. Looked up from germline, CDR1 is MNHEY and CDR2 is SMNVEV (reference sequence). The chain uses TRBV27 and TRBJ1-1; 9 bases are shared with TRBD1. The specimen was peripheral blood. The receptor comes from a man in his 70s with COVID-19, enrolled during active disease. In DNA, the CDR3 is TGTGCCAGCAGTCGGACAGGGGTTAGCACTGAAGCTTTCTTT. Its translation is CASSRTGVSTEAFF.